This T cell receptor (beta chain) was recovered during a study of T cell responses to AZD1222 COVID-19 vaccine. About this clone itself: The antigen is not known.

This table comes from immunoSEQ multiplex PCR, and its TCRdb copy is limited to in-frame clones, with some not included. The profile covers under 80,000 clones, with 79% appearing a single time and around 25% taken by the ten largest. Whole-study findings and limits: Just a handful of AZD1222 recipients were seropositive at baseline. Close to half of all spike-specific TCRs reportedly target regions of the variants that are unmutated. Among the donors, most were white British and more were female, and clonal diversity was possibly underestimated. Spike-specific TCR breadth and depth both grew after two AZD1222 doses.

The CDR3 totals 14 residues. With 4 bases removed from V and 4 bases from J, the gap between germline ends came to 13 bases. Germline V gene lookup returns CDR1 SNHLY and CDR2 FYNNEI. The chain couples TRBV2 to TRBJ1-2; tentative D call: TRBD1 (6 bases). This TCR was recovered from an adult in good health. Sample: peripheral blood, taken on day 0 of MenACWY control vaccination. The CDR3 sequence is CASSGPRGSYGYTF. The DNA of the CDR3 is TGTGCCAGCAGTGGACCCAGGGGCAGCTATGGCTACACCTTC. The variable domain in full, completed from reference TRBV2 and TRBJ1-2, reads EPEVTQTPSHQVTQMGQEVILRCVPISNHLYFYWYRQILGQKVEFLVSFYNNEISEKSEIFDDQFSVERPDGSNFTLKIRSTKLEDSAMYFCASSGPRGSYGYTFGSGTRLTVV.